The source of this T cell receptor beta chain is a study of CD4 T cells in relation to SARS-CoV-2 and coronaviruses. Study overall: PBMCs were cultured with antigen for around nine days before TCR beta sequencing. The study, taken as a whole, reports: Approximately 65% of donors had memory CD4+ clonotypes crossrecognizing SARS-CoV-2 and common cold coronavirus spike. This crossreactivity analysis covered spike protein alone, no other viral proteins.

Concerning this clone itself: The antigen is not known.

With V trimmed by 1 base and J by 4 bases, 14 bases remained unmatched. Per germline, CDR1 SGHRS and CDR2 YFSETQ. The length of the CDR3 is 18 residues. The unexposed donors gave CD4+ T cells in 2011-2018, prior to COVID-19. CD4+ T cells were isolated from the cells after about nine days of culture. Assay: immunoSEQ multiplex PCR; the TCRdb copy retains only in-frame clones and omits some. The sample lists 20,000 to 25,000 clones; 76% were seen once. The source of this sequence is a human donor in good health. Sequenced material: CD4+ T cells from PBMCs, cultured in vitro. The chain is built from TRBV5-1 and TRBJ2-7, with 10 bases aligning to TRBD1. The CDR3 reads CASSLTGTGARGNYEQYF. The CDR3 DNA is TGCGCCAGCAGCTTGACAGGGACAGGGGCCCGGGGGAATTACGAGCAGTACTTC.